These T cell receptor beta chains were read from a single sample in a study of radiation and T cells in renal cell carcinoma. Measured with immunoSEQ multiplex PCR; TCRdb has only the in-frame clones, and not every one. The sample includes around 80,000 clones, more than 75% of them seen just once. Sequenced here: blood, sampled from a patient whose treatment included radiotherapy and nephrectomy. The receptors originated from a man in his sixties with renal cell carcinoma. Each CDR3 is given with its conserved first and last residue. D genes are given only for firm matches. Expanded clones get a size class; other rows say once, few or many, or leave the size out.

J,size,V,D,DNA,CDR3
TRBJ2-1,-,TRBV5-4,TRBD2,TGTGCCAGCAGCTCGACTAGCGGGAAGGTCTTCTTC,CASSSTSGKVFF
TRBJ2-3,-,TRBV30,-,TGTGCCTGGAGTGTACTGGACAGCAGCACAGATACGCAGTATTTT,CAWSVLDSSTDTQYF
TRBJ2-1,-,TRBV18,-,TGTGCCAGCTCATTAGGGCCCAGCTCCTACAATGAGCAGTTCTTC,CASSLGPSSYNEQFF
TRBJ2-1,-,TRBV12-5,TRBD2,TGTGCTAGTGGTTTAGCGGGAGGTGAGCAGTTCTTC,CASGLAGGEQFF
TRBJ2-1,-,TRBV27,-,TGTGCCAGCAGGATTAGCGGCGGATCCTACAATGAGCAGTTCTTC,CASRISGGSYNEQFF
TRBJ2-7,-,TRBV6-5,-,TGTGCCAGCAGTTACTCGGGCCCCTACGAGCAGTACTTC,CASSYSGPYEQYF
TRBJ1-1,few,TRBV4-1,TRBD1,TGCGCCAGCAGCCAAGATCCCGGACAGGGGAGAGCTTTCTTT,CASSQDPGQGRAFF
TRBJ2-1,-,TRBV11-1,-,TGTGCCAGCAGCTTCCGAAGTGAGCAGTTCTTC,CASSFRSEQFF
TRBJ2-1,few,TRBV5-4,-,TGTGCCAGCAGCGTGGATTTGGACGAGCAGTTCTTC,CASSVDLDEQFF
TRBJ1-4,-,TRBV21-1,-,TGTGCCAGCAGCAAAAGGAATGGGATAAGGCAGGATAATGAAAAACTGTTTTTT,CASSKRNGIRQDNEKLFF
TRBJ2-2,once,TRBV4-1,TRBD2,TGCGCCAGCAGCCCCGGAAGCGGGATGAACACCGGGGAGCTGTTTTTT,CASSPGSGMNTGELFF
TRBJ1-2,-,TRBV7-3,-,TGTGCCAGCAGCTTATCTGGCCAGGGCGATGGCTACACCTTC,CASSLSGQGDGYTF
TRBJ1-4,once,TRBV28,-,TGTGCCAGCAGTGCCCCCGGGGTGAAACTGTTTTTT,CASSAPGVKLFF
TRBJ2-2,-,TRBV11-3,TRBD1,TGTGCCAGCAGCCGGACAGGGACTAACACCGGGGAGCTGTTTTTT,CASSRTGTNTGELFF
TRBJ2-7,-,TRBV7-2,TRBD1,TGTGCCAGCAGCCAAATCTCCGGGACAGGGAGTTTGTTCGGTGGCGAGCAGTACTTC,CASSQISGTGSLFGGEQYF
TRBJ2-1,-,TRBV7-2,-,TGTGCCAGCAGCTTGGACTTTAGTGAGCAGTTCTTC,CASSLDFSEQFF
TRBJ1-2,-,TRBV4-2,-,TGTGCCAGCAGCCAGGGGGGCCACTATGGCTACACCTTC,CASSQGGHYGYTF
TRBJ2-5,-,TRBV29-1,-,TGCAGCGCTAGGGATCGGACACAAAAAGAGACCCAGTACTTC,CSARDRTQKETQYF
TRBJ2-1,few,TRBV7-8,TRBD2,TGTGCCAGCAGCTTAGTGGGGGGAGGGCAATACAATGAGCAGTTCTTC,CASSLVGGGQYNEQFF
TRBJ2-1,once,TRBV7-2,TRBD2,TGTGCCAGCAGCTTATTCGCCACTAGCGGGATTCGAAATGAGCAGTTCTTC,CASSLFATSGIRNEQFF
TRBJ2-2,-,TRBV28,TRBD1,TGTGCCAGCAGTTCACAGGGGGCGCGGACCGGGGAGCTGTTTTTT,CASSSQGARTGELFF
TRBJ2-1,-,TRBV21-1,-,TGTGCCAGCGGAATACTAGCGTTCCGCTCCTACAATGAGCAGTTCTTC,CASGILAFRSYNEQFF
TRBJ1-5,-,TRBV28,-,TGTGCCAGCAGTCGGGGTTCTGGCAATCAGCCCCAGCATTTT,CASSRGSGNQPQHF
TRBJ2-7,-,TRBV7-9,TRBD1,TGTGCCAGCAGCCGACGGACAGGGGGGTCCTACGAGCAGTACTTC,CASSRRTGGSYEQYF
TRBJ2-7,-,TRBV27,TRBD2,TGTGCCAGCAGTCGGACTAGCGGGAGTGCTGTTATCGTCGACGAGCAGTACTTC,CASSRTSGSAVIVDEQYF
TRBJ1-3,-,TRBV7-9,-,TGTGCCAGCAGCTTACGGGCAAGGGAAGGAAACACCATATATTTT,CASSLRAREGNTIYF
TRBJ1-5,few,TRBV28,-,TGTGCCAGCAGTTTGAGTGTCGCAGGGAGTAATCAGCCCCAGCATTTT,CASSLSVAGSNQPQHF
TRBJ2-6,once,TRBV28,TRBD1,TGTGCCAGCAGTGGGACAGGGACTGGGGCCAACGTCCTGACTTTC,CASSGTGTGANVLTF
TRBJ1-2,-,TRBV5-1,-,TGCGCCAGCAGCTTGGCGGGGGGAAGGGACTATGGCTACACCTTC,CASSLAGGRDYGYTF
TRBJ2-5,-,TRBV5-1,-,TGCGCCAGCAGCTTGTCTACACAAGAGACCCAGTACTTC,CASSLSTQETQYF
TRBJ1-5,once,TRBV5-6,-,TGTGCCAGCAGCTTGGGCCCGGACGGAAATCAGCCCCAGCATTTT,CASSLGPDGNQPQHF
TRBJ2-1,-,TRBV19,TRBD1,TGTGCCAGTGGTGCCGGGACAGGGTATGAGCAGTTCTTC,CASGAGTGYEQFF
TRBJ1-1,-,TRBV6-5,-,TGTGCCAGCAGCGAGAGGGGTGTTGCCACTGAAGCTTTCTTT,CASSERGVATEAFF
TRBJ2-7,few,TRBV15,TRBD1,TGTGCCACCAGCAGAGATATAGGACAGGGTGACGAGCAGTACTTC,CATSRDIGQGDEQYF
TRBJ2-3,few,TRBV27,-,TGTGCCACAATCGAGGATAGCACAGATACGCAGTATTTT,CATIEDSTDTQYF
TRBJ2-5,-,TRBV29-1,TRBD2,TGCAGCGTGGGGGGGGACTGGTCGGAGACCCAGTACTTC,CSVGGDWSETQYF
TRBJ2-1,-,TRBV11-2,TRBD2,TGTGCCAGCAGCCACGGGAGGCCGCGTGCGTGGGGGCAGTTCTTC,CASSHGRPRAWGQFF